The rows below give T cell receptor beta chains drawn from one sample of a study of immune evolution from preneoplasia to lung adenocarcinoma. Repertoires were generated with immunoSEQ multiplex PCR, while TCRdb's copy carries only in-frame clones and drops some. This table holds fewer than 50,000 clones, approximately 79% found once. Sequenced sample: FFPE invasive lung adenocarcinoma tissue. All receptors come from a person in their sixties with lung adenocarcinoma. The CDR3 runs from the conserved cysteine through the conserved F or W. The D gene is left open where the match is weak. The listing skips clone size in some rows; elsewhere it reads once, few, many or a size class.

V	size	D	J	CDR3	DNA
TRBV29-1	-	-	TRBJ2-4	CSVGRGYGAKNIQYF	TGCAGCGTTGGGAGGGGGTATGGTGCCAAAAACATTCAGTACTTC
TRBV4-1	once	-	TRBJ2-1	CASSQVRGTQDEQFF	TGCGCCAGCAGCCAAGTGCGGGGAACCCAGGATGAGCAGTTCTTC
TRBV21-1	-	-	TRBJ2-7	CASSNAGGEAYEQYF	TGTGCCAGCAGCAACGCCGGGGGCGAGGCCTACGAGCAGTACTTC
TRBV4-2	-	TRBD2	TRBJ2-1	CASSLETSGSIYNEQFF	TGTGCCAGCAGCTTGGAGACTAGCGGGAGTATCTACAATGAGCAGTTCTTC
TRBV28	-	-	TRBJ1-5	CASSLGGSYNQPQHF	TGTGCCAGCAGTTTAGGCGGGTCCTACAATCAGCCCCAGCATTTT
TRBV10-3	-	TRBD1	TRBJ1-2	CAIRGQETYTF	TGTGCCATCCGGGGACAGGAGACCTACACCTTC
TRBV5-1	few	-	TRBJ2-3	CASSTRLADTQYF	TGCGCCAGCAGCACCCGACTCGCAGATACGCAGTATTTT
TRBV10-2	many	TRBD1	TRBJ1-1	CASTHTGTGAFF	TGCGCCAGCACCCACACCGGGACAGGGGCTTTCTTT
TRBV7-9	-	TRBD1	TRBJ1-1	CASILDRETEAFF	TGTGCCAGCATCCTCGACAGGGAGACTGAAGCTTTCTTT
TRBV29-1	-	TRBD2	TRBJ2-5	CSVPLAPQETQYF	TGCAGCGTGCCACTAGCGCCCCAAGAGACCCAGTACTTC
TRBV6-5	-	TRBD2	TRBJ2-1	CASSYWLAGHNEQFF	TGTGCCAGCAGTTATTGGCTAGCGGGACACAATGAGCAGTTCTTC
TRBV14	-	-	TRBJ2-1	CASSQVFGSVSEQFF	TGTGCCAGCAGCCAAGTTTTTGGGTCCGTTAGTGAGCAGTTCTTC
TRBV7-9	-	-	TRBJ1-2	CASSPASGLDGYTF	TGTGCCAGCAGCCCGGCCTCAGGGTTGGATGGCTACACCTTC
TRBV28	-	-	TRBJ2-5	CASSRGGLETQYF	TGTGCCAGCAGTCGAGGGGGGCTCGAGACCCAGTACTTC
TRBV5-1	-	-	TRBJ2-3	CASSNRIGDTQYF	TGCGCCAGCAGCAACCGGATCGGGGATACGCAGTATTTT
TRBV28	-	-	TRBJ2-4	CASGNTGKNIQYF	TGTGCCAGCGGCAACACGGGCAAAAACATTCAGTACTTC